The sequence of this T cell receptor (beta chain) was determined in a study of early T cells in non-severe SARS-CoV-2 infection. Study in general: Alpha and beta chains were unpaired, from unsorted whole-blood bulk RNA. Whole-study findings and limits: Private and CD4 specificities were missed by VDJdb matching, which favored anti-spike CD8 responses.

Germline assignment: CDR1 DFQATT and CDR2 SNEGSKA (reference sequence). The CDR3 loop spans 11 amino acids. Trimming took 7 bases from V and 4 from J, leaving 8 bases between them. Individual cDNA molecules each received unique molecular identifiers attached to them. TCRdb re-derived calls from the 5' RACE reads in MiXCR, one entry per CDR3 protein. The sample consists of about 33,000 distinct CDR3 sequences, over 6.5% of them appearing once. This clonotype was seen repeatedly, ten times or more. Antigen specificity is unknown. The chain combines TRBV20-1 with TRBJ2-4; the D is unclear. The sample consisted of whole blood. This TCR came from an adult who was a healthcare worker with PCR-confirmed SARS-CoV-2 infection or an uninfected control (not recorded which). The CDR3 nucleotides read TGCAGTGTCGATAAAAAAAACATTCAGTACTTC. Translating gives CSVDKKNIQYF.